The next 32 T cell receptor beta chains were all read from a single sample in a study of beta chain features in type 1 diabetes. As every portion of the isolated RNA was reverse transcribed, the sequencing read expressed TCRB transcripts. Only in-frame clones appear in the TCRdb table, and some are missing; sequencing was by immunoSEQ multiplex PCR. The sample lists 310,000 or so clones, 6.5% to 10% occurring once. Sequencing was performed on central memory CD4+ T cells from blood. These receptors were obtained from a young woman in good health.

CDR3 sequence: CASMGQGAGETQYF. As DNA, the CDR3 is TGTGCCAGCATGGGACAGGGGGCAGGAGAGACCCAGTACTTC. This sequence joins TRBV18 and TRBJ2-5; 12 bases line up with TRBD1. V was pared by 8 bases and J by 4 bases, with 5 bases of the junction left unmatched. The CDR3 totals 14 residues. Germline V gene lookup returns CDR1 KGHSH and CDR2 LQKENI.

The rearrangement links TRBV7-2 to TRBJ2-1, with 9 bases fitting TRBD2. V dropped 6 bases and J dropped 0; count of bases not matched to a gene: 3. CDR1 is SGHTA and CDR2 is FQGNSA in the germline V gene. The CDR3 loop spans 15 amino acids. The CDR3 coding sequence is TGTGCCAGCAGGCTAGCGGGGAGCTCCTACAATGAGCAGTTCTTC. Its protein is CASRLAGSSYNEQFF.

The sample holds a few counts of this clone. V is TRBV5-1 and J is TRBJ2-3, with D tentatively TRBD1 or TRBD2 (5 bases each). Trimming removed 0 bases at V and 4 bases at J, with 15 bases between. There are 16 residues in the CDR3. The germline CDR1 and CDR2 sequences are SGHRS and YFSETQ. CDR3 nucleotide sequence: TGCGCCAGCAGCTTGGGAGGAAGCAGAGGGGCAGATACGCAGTATTTT. Translation: CASSLGGSRGADTQYF.

This clone has a count of ten or more. The rearrangement links TRBV7-9 to TRBJ2-1, with a weak D call TRBD1 (6 bases). Trimming cost V 5 bases and J 10 bases, with 9 bases left between them. The CDR3 contains 11 residues. The germline V gene encodes CDR1 SEHNR and CDR2 FQNEAQ (reference sequence). In DNA form, the CDR3 reads TGTGCCAGCAGCATCGACAGGGAGCAGTTCTTC. It specifies CASSIDREQFF.

In its sample, this clone was seen a few times. This chain joins TRBV6-6 and TRBJ2-4, with D tentatively TRBD2 (6 bases). V shed 8 bases and J shed 6 bases, with 14 bases lying between them. The CDR3 is 13 amino acids. CDR1 is MNHNY and CDR2 is SVGAGI in the germline V gene (reference sequence). CDR3 nucleotides: TGTGCCAGCCGGAGGGCGGAGGGAAACATTCAGTACTTC. This gives the protein CASRRAEGNIQYF.

The V gene is TRBV10-3, the J gene TRBJ1-5, with D uncertain. The CDR3 is 12 amino acids. V was clipped by 3 bases and J by 5 bases, with 5 bases between them. The germline CDR1 and CDR2 sequences are ENHRY and SYGVKD. CDR3 sequence reads: CAISDFDQPQHF. The CDR3 DNA reads TGTGCCATCAGTGACTTCGATCAGCCCCAGCATTTT.

The V and J genes are TRBV6-6 and TRBJ2-7; D might be TRBD1 (6 bases). V dropped 6 bases and J dropped 4 bases, with 10 bases sitting between them. CDR1 and CDR2 (germline): MNHNY, SVGAGI (reference sequence). The CDR3 spans 12 residues. The CDR3 loop is CASRRTDYEQYF. The CDR3 nucleotides read TGTGCCAGCAGGAGGACAGATTACGAGCAGTACTTC.

The J gene is TRBJ2-3, the V gene TRBV29-1; D possibly uses TRBD1 or TRBD2 (6 bases each). Germline CDR1 reads SQVTM; CDR2 reads ANQGSEA. V was trimmed by 6 bases and J by 5 bases, leaving 21 bases between them. This CDR3 has 15 amino acids. The CDR3 is CSVRRDWRQVDTQYF. CDR3 sequence (DNA): TGCAGCGTCCGCCGGGACTGGAGACAGGTAGATACGCAGTATTTT.

The rearrangement uses TRBV7-9 and TRBJ2-5, with a weak D call TRBD1 (5 bases). The CDR3 is made up of 16 amino acids. Trimming cost V 7 bases and J 0 bases, with 18 bases left between them. CDR1 is SEHNR and CDR2 is FQNEAQ in the germline V gene (reference sequence). In nucleotides, the CDR3 is TGTGCCAGCACCTTGGGTGGGGCGGCGAACCAAGAGACCCAGTACTTC. It is translated as CASTLGGAANQETQYF.

This chain connects TRBV7-2 to TRBJ2-3; D unclear. This CDR3 comprises 13 residues. The ends were cut back, 2 bases at V and 2 bases at J, with 5 bases in the middle. The germline V gene encodes CDR1 SGHTA and CDR2 FQGNSA. CDR3 residues: CASSLQHTDTQYF. The CDR3 DNA follows: TGTGCCAGCAGCTTACAACACACAGATACGCAGTATTTT.

The rearrangement links TRBV18 to TRBJ2-3; 8 positions agree with TRBD2. There are 14 residues in the CDR3. CDR1 is KGHSH and CDR2 is LQKENI in the germline V gene. Unmatched junction bases numbered 5, after V lost 3 bases and J lost 6 bases. DNA for the CDR3: TGTGCCAGCTCACCCGGGACTAGTGCCGATACGCAGTATTTT. Its protein product is CASSPGTSADTQYF. The complete variable domain, with remaining parts taken from reference TRBV18 and TRBJ2-3, reads NAGVMQNPRHLVRRRGQEARLRCSPMKGHSHVYWYRQLPEEGLKFMVYLQKENIIDESGMPKERFSAEFPKEGPSILRIQQVVRGDSAAYFCASSPGTSADTQYFGPGTRLTVL.

This clone was seen only a few times. The chain combines TRBV28 with TRBJ2-5; the D gene is possibly TRBD2 (7 bases). The V gene lost 7 bases and the J gene lost 9 bases, with 21 bases spanning the gap. The CDR3 has 14 amino acids. Germline V gene data show CDR1 as MDHEN and CDR2 as SYDVKM. The CDR3 protein is CASKGGNTLWAQYF. The CDR3 DNA follows: TGTGCCAGCAAGGGGGGGAACACCCTCTGGGCCCAGTACTTC.

The CDR3 coding sequence is TGTGCCAGCAGTCCGGGAGCCCTTGGGGTGCAGGCTGAAAAACTGTTTTTT. Translating it yields CASSPGALGVQAEKLFF. The rearrangement joins TRBV28 to TRBJ1-4; D remains ambiguous. Germline-derived CDR1 and CDR2 are MDHEN and SYDVKM. This CDR3 is 17 amino acids long. V was shortened by 5 bases and J by 7 bases, with 23 bases between the two germline ends.

The sample holds a few counts of this clone. V is TRBV19 and J is TRBJ1-2, with D possibly TRBD1 on 5 matching bases. V dropped 7 bases and J dropped 4 bases, with 7 bases sitting between them. This CDR3 has 11 residues. Germline V gene lookup returns CDR1 LNHDA and CDR2 SQIVND (reference sequence). The DNA for the CDR3 is TGTGCCAGTATTGGGGGCTATGGCTACACCTTC. Protein product: CASIGGYGYTF. Combining the CDR3 with reference TRBV19 and TRBJ1-2 gives the whole variable domain DGGITQSPKYLFRKEGQNVTLSCEQNLNHDAMYWYRQDPGQGLRLIYYSQIVNDFQKGDIAEGYSVSREKKESFPLTVTSAQKNPTAFYLCASIGGYGYTFGSGTRLTVV.

This clone was counted a few times. The gene calls are TRBV6-6 and TRBJ2-2, with D possibly matching TRBD2 (5 bases). The V gene's germline CDR1 is MNHNY and CDR2 SVGAGI (reference sequence). The V and J ends lost 6 bases and 1 base respectively, with 12 bases between them. The CDR3 contains 15 residues. The chain's CDR3 is CASRDRTENTGELFF. CDR3 in DNA: TGTGCCAGCAGGGACCGGACTGAGAACACCGGGGAGCTGTTTTTT.

This clone was picked up a small number of times. The CDR3 sequence is CATSRVSGTASYNEQFF. The CDR3 region has the DNA TGTGCCACCAGCAGAGTATCCGGGACTGCCTCCTACAATGAGCAGTTCTTC. The chain joins TRBV15 to TRBJ2-1, with a tentative D call TRBD2 (6 bases). The CDR3 has 17 residues. Germline assignment: CDR1 LNHNV and CDR2 YYDKDF (reference sequence). The V end lost 1 base, the J end lost 0 bases, and 13 bases lay between the germline ends.

This clone was recorded once. The rearrangement uses TRBV27 and TRBJ2-7, with D tentatively TRBD1 (8 bases). The CDR3 covers 14 residues. From germline, CDR1 is MNHEY and CDR2 SMNVEV (reference sequence). The germline V and J ends were trimmed by 6 bases and 4 bases, with 16 bases remaining between them. CDR3 DNA sequence: TGTGCCAGCAGCTTCACAGGGGGGGTGTACGAGCAGTACTTC. As protein: CASSFTGGVYEQYF.

This clone has more than one count but fewer than ten. The CDR3, as DNA: TGTGCCACCAGCAGGGCTAGCGGGAGGCTCCACGAGCAGTACTTC. This translates into CATSRASGRLHEQYF. V and J are TRBV15 and TRBJ2-7; the match to TRBD2 covers 11 bases. The CDR3 is 15 residues long. V was pared by 3 bases and J by 5 bases, with 6 bases of the junction left unmatched. The germline gives CDR1 LNHNV, CDR2 YYDKDF (reference sequence).

This clone came up a few times. V is TRBV7-2 and J is TRBJ2-1; maybe TRBD2 (5 bases). CDR1 and CDR2 from the germline V gene are SGHTA and FQGNSA. CDR3 length equals 13 residues. V was cut by 5 bases and J by 3 bases, with 8 bases left in between. Here the CDR3 DNA reads TGTGCCAGCAGCAAACTAGTCTACAATGAGCAGTTCTTC. It specifies CASSKLVYNEQFF.

This rearrangement joins TRBV2 to TRBJ2-2; D gene ambiguous. V was cut by 4 bases and J by 2 bases, with 8 bases left in between. Germline CDR1 reads SNHLY; CDR2 reads FYNNEI. CDR3 size: 14 residues. The CDR3 here is CASSVLLNTGELFF. CDR3 DNA: TGTGCCAGCAGTGTACTACTTAACACCGGGGAGCTGTTTTTT. The variable domain in full, with the rest retrieved from reference TRBV2 and TRBJ2-2, is EPEVTQTPSHQVTQMGQEVILRCVPISNHLYFYWYRQILGQKVEFLVSFYNNEISEKSEIFDDQFSVERPDGSNFTLKIRSTKLEDSAMYFCASSVLLNTGELFFGEGSRLTVL.

The rearrangement links TRBV13 to TRBJ2-1; D remains ambiguous. There are 16 residues in the CDR3. V lost 8 bases and J 5 bases, leaving 22 bases between the germline ends. Germline CDR1 and CDR2: PRHDT and FYEKMQ (reference sequence). The CDR3 coding sequence is TGTGCCAGCCTGAAACTACCTAGGCGGAGAAACAATGAGCAGTTCTTC. Its protein product is CASLKLPRRRNNEQFF.

This clone occurred a few times. The V call is TRBV7-6, the J call TRBJ1-5, with a weak D call TRBD1 (6 bases). CDR1 SGHVS and CDR2 FNYEAQ come from the germline V gene. Trimming pared 3 bases from V and 6 bases from J, leaving 12 bases between. CDR3 length: 14 amino acids. The CDR3: CASSFSRGGQPQHF. The DNA of the CDR3 is TGTGCCAGCAGCTTCAGCAGGGGCGGTCAGCCCCAGCATTTT. Based on the CDR3 plus reference TRBV7-6 and TRBJ1-5, the full variable domain is GAGVSQSPRYKVTKRGQDVALRCDPISGHVSLYWYRQALGQGPEFLTYFNYEAQQDKSGLPNDRFSAERPEGSISTLTIQRTEQRDSAMYRCASSFSRGGQPQHFGDGTRLSIL.

About this clone itself: The same CDR3 also results from other DNA sequences found in this sample. CDR3 coding DNA: TGTGCCAGCAGTTTGGGGACAGAGAACACCGGGGAGCTGTTTTTT. It is translated as CASSLGTENTGELFF. This chain uses TRBV28 with TRBJ2-2; TRBD1 matches 7 bases. The CDR3 spans 15 residues. The germline gives CDR1 MDHEN, CDR2 SYDVKM. J was trimmed by 1 base and V by 3 bases; bases with no gene match: 2.

The V call is TRBV7-2, the J call TRBJ2-3; D uncertain. Per the germline V gene, CDR1 is SGHTA and CDR2 is FQGNSA. Trimming left V 5 bases short and J 6 bases short, with 12 bases between. This CDR3 spans 13 amino acids. CDR3 in amino acids: CASSMTRLDTQYF. As DNA, the CDR3 is TGTGCCAGCAGCATGACTCGGTTGGATACGCAGTATTTT.

This clone came up a few times. In DNA form, the CDR3 reads TGTGCCAGCTCACAGGGACTCAGGAACACTGAAGCTTTCTTT. Translated: CASSQGLRNTEAFF. This chain links TRBV18 with TRBJ1-1; TRBD1 might be the D (5 bases). Germline lookup yields CDR1 KGHSH and CDR2 LQKENI. Trimming stripped 4 bases from V and 1 base from J, with 10 bases between. CDR3 size: 14 residues.

On this clone: The same CDR3 can be traced to other DNA sequences in this sample. The chain is built from TRBV18 and TRBJ2-3; D is uncertain. V was pared by 6 bases and J by 2 bases, with 6 bases between. Germline CDR1 is KGHSH and CDR2 is LQKENI. CDR3 length: 12 residues. CDR3 amino acids: CASSGSTDTQYF. Written as DNA, the CDR3 is TGTGCCAGCTCCGGGTCCACAGATACGCAGTATTTT.

The chain links TRBV6-1 to TRBJ1-5; D is ambiguous. V was clipped by 8 bases and J by 4 bases, with 15 bases between them. The CDR3 is 14 residues long. From germline, CDR1 is MNHNS and CDR2 SASEGT. The CDR3: CASSQSRFNQPQHF. CDR3 sequence (DNA): TGTGCCAGCTCCCAGTCTCGCTTTAATCAGCCCCAGCATTTT.

This clone has only a few counts. The chain couples TRBV15 to TRBJ2-3; 7 nucleotides align to TRBD1. J was trimmed by 3 bases and V by 0 bases; bases with no gene match: 3. Germline V gives CDR1 LNHNV, CDR2 YYDKDF (reference sequence). The CDR3 loop spans 15 amino acids. CDR3 bases: TGTGCCACCAGCAGAGAAGACAGGGATACAGATACGCAGTATTTT. Amino acid sequence: CATSREDRDTDTQYF.

The chain couples TRBV4-3 to TRBJ1-2; 7 bases are a match to TRBD1. The V segment lost 4 bases and the J segment 4 bases; nucleotides outside the gene matches: 6. Germline lookup yields CDR1 LGHNA and CDR2 YSLEER. The CDR3 has 14 residues. CDR3 coding DNA: TGCGCCAGCAGCCGGGACAGCTCGTTCTATGGCTACACCTTC. Protein: CASSRDSSFYGYTF.

This clone was counted between two and nine times. The chain carries TRBV5-8 and TRBJ2-2; TRBD1 or TRBD2 may be the D gene (6 bases each). The CDR3 contains 16 residues. Germline CDR1 SGHTS, CDR2 YDEGEE. The V and J ends lost 5 bases and 6 bases respectively, with 20 bases between them. The CDR3 here is CASSPDRQPGAGELFF. Here the CDR3 DNA reads TGTGCCAGCAGTCCCGACAGGCAACCGGGGGCCGGGGAGCTGTTTTTT.

The chain couples TRBV7-2 to TRBJ2-2; 8 positions match TRBD2. From germline, CDR1 is SGHTA and CDR2 FQGNSA. Trimming removed 4 bases from V and 5 bases from J; junction bases left unmatched: 6. This CDR3 is 15 amino acids long. The DNA of the CDR3 is TGTGCCAGCAGCTCGGGACTAGTGTGGACCGGGGAGCTGTTTTTT. Translation gives CASSSGLVWTGELFF. Full variable domain (rest looked up from reference TRBV7-2 and TRBJ2-2): GAGVSQSPSNKVTEKGKDVELRCDPISGHTALYWYRQSLGQGLEFLIYFQGNSAPDKSGLPSDRFSAERTGGSVSTLTIQRTQQEDSAVYLCASSSGLVWTGELFFGEGSRLTVL.

Only a few counts were recorded for this clone. The chain employs TRBV18 and TRBJ2-1; D is possibly TRBD1 or TRBD2 (5 bases each). CDR3 length equals 13 residues. Trimming cost V 6 bases and J 15 bases, with 21 bases left between them. Germline CDR1 reads KGHSH; CDR2 reads LQKENI. CDR3 nucleotide sequence: TGTGCCAGCTCTCCAGGGACGGAGACGAGCAGGTTCTTC. Translating gives CASSPGTETSRFF.